The 20 T cell receptor beta chains below come from one sample, sequenced in a study of memory CD4+ T cells and cytomegalovirus serostatus. TCRdb's table, derived via immunoSEQ multiplex PCR, lists solely in-frame clones and lacks some. The sample shows tens of thousands of clones, less than 85% of them seen only once. Single viable CD3+CD4+CD8-CD45RO+ cells were sorted as the memory CD4+ T cells. Specimen: memory CD4+ T cells from blood. The receptors stem from an adult in good health and CMV-seronegative. Some clones in this sample may be carry-over from other donors' samples.

This sequence joins TRBV2 and TRBJ2-1; the match to TRBD2 covers 10 bases. CDR1 and CDR2 from the germline V gene are SNHLY and FYNNEI. With V trimmed by 5 bases and J by 0 bases, 4 bases remained unmatched. The CDR3 totals 16 residues. The CDR3: CASSNPSGSSYNEQFF. The CDR3 bases are TGTGCCAGCAGTAACCCTAGCGGGAGCTCCTACAATGAGCAGTTCTTC.

The chain combines TRBV7-9 with TRBJ1-4; no definite D call. Per the germline V gene, CDR1 is SEHNR and CDR2 is FQNEAQ (reference sequence). V lost 1 base and J lost 7, with 4 bases in between. This CDR3 has 12 residues. In DNA, the CDR3 is TGTGCCAGCAGCTTAGAGGCTGAAAAACTGTTTTTT. Translation: CASSLEAEKLFF.

The CDR3 protein is CASSPDLAGVVETQYF. Written as DNA, the CDR3 is TGTGCCAGCAGCCCGGACCTAGCGGGAGTTGTAGAGACCCAGTACTTC. The chain is built from TRBV5-4 and TRBJ2-5, with 10 bases lining up with TRBD2. J gave up 4 bases and V 4 bases, and 10 bases lay outside the gene matches. This CDR3 is built from 16 residues. The germline V gene has CDR1 SGHNT and CDR2 YYREEE (reference sequence).

The chain employs TRBV20-1 and TRBJ2-1; D gene unclear. The V end lost 5 bases, the J end lost 6 bases, and 8 bases lay between the germline ends. There are 11 residues in the CDR3. The germline V gene encodes CDR1 DFQATT and CDR2 SNEGSKA (reference sequence). CDR3 loop: CSAASPNEQFF. Here the CDR3 DNA reads TGCAGTGCTGCGAGTCCCAATGAGCAGTTCTTC.

This clone was detected only a few times. The genes are TRBV5-1 and TRBJ1-2, with 8 bases fitting TRBD1. CDR1 and CDR2 from the germline V gene are SGHRS and YFSETQ. V trimming: 4 bases; J trimming: 8 bases; junction bases outside the gene matches: 10. The CDR3 has 14 residues. For the CDR3, the DNA is TGCGCCAGCAGCGGGGGGGACAGGCGGCGCGGCTACACCTTC. This codes for CASSGGDRRRGYTF. The full variable domain, in which reference TRBV5-1 and TRBJ1-2 provide the parts outside the CDR3, is KAGVTQTPRYLIKTRGQQVTLSCSPISGHRSVSWYQQTPGQGLQFLFEYFSETQRNKGNFPGRFSGRQFSNSRSEMNVSTLELGDSALYLCASSGGDRRRGYTFGSGTRLTVV.

Here the CDR3 reads CAWSAQRQAGYGYTF. CDR3 DNA sequence: TGTGCCTGGAGTGCTCAGCGACAGGCCGGATATGGCTACACCTTC. V gene TRBV30 combines with J gene TRBJ1-2; D is possibly TRBD1 (6 bases). Trimming removed 1 base from V and 5 bases from J, with 17 bases in between. This CDR3 contains 15 residues. Germline CDR1 and CDR2: GTSNPN and SVGIG (reference sequence).

This sequence joins TRBV5-6 and TRBJ2-4, with D possibly being TRBD1 (6 bases). Germline-derived CDR1 and CDR2 are SGHDT and YYEEEE. The CDR3 has 15 amino acids. V was clipped by 5 bases and J by 1 base, with 13 bases between them. CDR3 amino acids: CASSPPGVAKNIQYF. The CDR3 DNA follows: TGTGCCAGCAGTCCCCCAGGGGTGGCCAAAAACATTCAGTACTTC.

The table lists this clone with a few counts. This chain connects TRBV27 to TRBJ1-1, with D hard to call. Per germline, CDR1 MNHEY and CDR2 SMNVEV (reference sequence). This CDR3 spans 15 amino acids. V was trimmed by 5 bases and J by 0 bases, leaving 13 bases between them. CDR3 in DNA: TGTGCCAGCAGTCCTGCTCCGGGATTGAACACTGAAGCTTTCTTT. The encoded protein is CASSPAPGLNTEAFF.

A remark on this clone: A read error may account for a junction end that differs from germline. This sequence joins TRBV7-7 and TRBJ1-6; unclear D gene. Germline loops: CDR1 SSHAT, CDR2 FNYEAQ (reference sequence). This CDR3 is 13 amino acids long. The CDR3 bases are TGTGCTAGCAGCTTAGGTCAGAATTCACCCCTCCACTTT. Translated: CASSLGQNSPLHF.

The V gene is TRBV5-4, the J gene TRBJ1-1, with D possibly TRBD1 on 6 matching bases. CDR3 length: 15 residues. The germline V and J ends were trimmed by 4 bases and 0 bases, with 13 bases remaining between them. The V gene's germline CDR1 is SGHNT and CDR2 YYREEE (reference sequence). Written as DNA, the CDR3 is TGTGCCAGCAGCCGTGAGGGGGGCCTGAACACTGAAGCTTTCTTT. Translated: CASSREGGLNTEAFF.

The chain is built from TRBV5-1 and TRBJ2-5; D call uncertain. The germline V and J ends were trimmed by 0 bases and 1 base, with 16 bases remaining between them. The length of the CDR3 is 17 residues. Germline CDR1 is SGHRS and CDR2 is YFSETQ. The CDR3 spells CASSLGLGSTSQETQYF. For the CDR3, the DNA is TGCGCCAGCAGCTTGGGACTCGGGTCGACAAGCCAAGAGACCCAGTACTTC.

This chain uses TRBV28 with TRBJ2-7; D possibly matches TRBD1 or TRBD2 (5 bases each). Trimming took 5 bases from V and 2 from J, leaving 19 bases between them. The CDR3 sequence is 16 residues long. CDR1 and CDR2 from the germline V gene are MDHEN and SYDVKM. The CDR3 nucleotides read TGTGCCAGCAGTCATCCTCCCGGGACGGTCGCCTACGAGCAGTACTTC. This encodes CASSHPPGTVAYEQYF.

This rearrangement joins TRBV28 to TRBJ2-3; 10 nucleotides align to TRBD2. The germline V gene encodes CDR1 MDHEN and CDR2 SYDVKM. J lost 5 bases, V lost 3 bases, and 5 bases had no gene match. This CDR3 spans 15 amino acids. This CDR3 is CASSLGASGRDTQYF. CDR3 bases: TGTGCCAGCAGTTTGGGCGCTAGCGGGAGAGATACGCAGTATTTT.

The sample holds a few counts of this clone. This rearrangement joins TRBV5-6 to TRBJ2-1; D is unresolved. The CDR3 contains 13 residues. The V gene's germline CDR1 is SGHDT and CDR2 YYEEEE. V lost 4 bases and J lost 2, with 7 bases in between. In nucleotides, the CDR3 is TGTGCCAGCAGCCTCGGGCCCTACAATGAGCAGTTCTTC. Translated: CASSLGPYNEQFF. Full variable domain (rest looked up from reference TRBV5-6 and TRBJ2-1): DAGVTQSPTHLIKTRGQQVTLRCSPKSGHDTVSWYQQALGQGPQFIFQYYEEEERQRGNFPDRFSGHQFPNYSSELNVNALLLGDSALYLCASSLGPYNEQFFGPGTRLTVL.

The J gene is TRBJ2-5, the V gene TRBV6-1; the D gene is possibly TRBD1 (6 bases). CDR3 length equals 15 residues. With 6 bases removed from V and 2 bases from J, the gap between germline ends came to 16 bases. Germline V CDR1 and CDR2: MNHNS, SASEGT. The CDR3 region has the DNA TGTGCCAGCAGAGACGGAGGACAGCTACAAGAGACCCAGTACTTC. Protein product: CASRDGGQLQETQYF.

The chain carries TRBV13 and TRBJ2-5, with unresolved D. Germline loops: CDR1 PRHDT, CDR2 FYEKMQ (reference sequence). Trimming cost V 3 bases and J 2 bases, with 7 bases left between them. The CDR3 consists of 13 residues. This CDR3 reads CASSLGGQETQYF. The CDR3 DNA sequence: TGTGCCAGCAGCTTGGGTGGACAAGAGACCCAGTACTTC.

The chain has TRBV7-2 and TRBJ2-2, with D perhaps assigned TRBD1 or TRBD2 (5 bases each). V was cut by 1 base and J by 8 bases, with 17 bases left in between. This CDR3 contains 16 residues. In germline, CDR1 is SGHTA, CDR2 FQGNSA. The CDR3 loop reads CASSLGPGPGQGELFF. The CDR3 region has the DNA TGTGCCAGCAGCTTAGGACCGGGGCCCGGTCAGGGGGAGCTGTTTTTT. The full variable domain, its missing parts supplied by reference TRBV7-2 and TRBJ2-2, is GAGVSQSPSNKVTEKGKDVELRCDPISGHTALYWYRQSLGQGLEFLIYFQGNSAPDKSGLPSDRFSAERTGGSVSTLTIQRTQQEDSAVYLCASSLGPGPGQGELFFGEGSRLTVL.

The rearrangement uses TRBV29-1 and TRBJ2-1; 10 bases line up with TRBD2. V gave up 1 base and J gave up 8 bases; unmatched junction bases: 23. Germline V gene data show CDR1 as SQVTM and CDR2 as ANQGSEA. The CDR3 is 20 amino acids. The CDR3: CSVEGPKREGLFGYFDEQFF. CDR3 nucleotide sequence: TGCAGCGTTGAAGGACCCAAGCGGGAGGGCCTGTTCGGGTATTTCGATGAGCAGTTCTTC.

This clone was seen a handful of times. The chain recombines TRBV21-1 with TRBJ1-2. TRBV21-1 is flagged as a pseudogene. This CDR3 contains 14 residues. The CDR3 sequence: CASSTRTPSYGYTF. The CDR3 bases are TGTGCCAGCAGCACCCGGACTCCTTCCTATGGCTACACCTTC.

The V and J genes are TRBV14 and TRBJ1-5; 9 bases are shared with TRBD1. The germline V gene has CDR1 SGHDN and CDR2 FVKESK. CDR3 length: 15 residues. The trim removed 4 bases at V and 1 base at J, leaving 2 bases unmatched. In DNA, the CDR3 is TGTGCCAGCAGCCCGGGACAGGGAAGCAATCAGCCCCAGCATTTT. Its protein is CASSPGQGSNQPQHF.